Detailed here is one T cell receptor beta chain. This clone was found a few times. Its binding antigen is unknown. One base away there is no much larger clone; base qualities are not given. The time point label corresponds to: baseline before first vaccination. Vaccinee samples were obtained from the UK trials COV001 and COV002, which included a single-blind randomized controlled phase 2/3 trial of AZD1222 (ChAdOx1 nCoV-19) in healthy adults. For TCRbeta chain sequencing, PBMC samples were collected from trial participants at day 0 and at day 28 after the second dose. The data were obtained in a study of T cell responses to AZD1222 COVID-19 vaccine (dated by TCRdb to the early 2020s). With respect to the entire study: AZD1222 recipients with second doses at about 4 weeks or about 12 weeks were pooled, because spike-specific TCR depth and breadth did not differ between schedules. Trial participants were enrolled by age into subgroups of 18-55, 56-69 and 70-plus years, and about 150, 27 and 61 TCR-sequenced participants, respectively, were included in these subgroups. A total of approximately 250 trial participants underwent TCR sequencing, of whom about 200 had received two doses of AZD1222 and some 26 had received two doses of the MenACWY control vaccine.

The CDR3 regions of human TCRbeta chains were subjected to immunosequencing. Regarding the original processing steps: Repertoire TCRs were matched against a reference library of SARS-CoV-2-specific TCRs generated with the MIRA antigen-specificity platform. Breadth meant the fraction of unique TCRs that were SARS-CoV-2-associated, whereas depth meant the fraction of total T cells that were SARS-CoV-2-associated. Using the MIRA data, each spike-specific TCR was assigned both to the spike region to which the TCR was reactive and to a CD4 or CD8 class. Log10-transformed breadth and depth values were compared by one-way ANOVA with Sidak's multiple comparisons tests. TCRdb obtained this table from immuneACCESS and retained in-frame rearrangements with V and J assigned. These tables miss some clones; where compared with another copy, unresolved V genes account for less than half of the shortfall, and the remainder is unexplained. V and J calls and clone size are as listed in that table; D and trimming were resolved from the DNA. This sample gives some 120,000 clones in total; about nine tenths of them show up just once. The top ten clonotypes cover approximately 1% of the sample.

Here is what the overall study found, with its caveats: Nearly half of unique spike-specific TCRs reportedly recognized epitopes outside regions mutated in the B.1.351 and B.1.1.7 variants. Participants were mostly white British and included more females than males, and it was suggested by the authors that clonal diversity may have been underestimated. The 56-69-year group was small, and its depth increase did not reach significance, likely because of low power. After two AZD1222 doses, spike-specific TCR breadth and depth were significantly higher than at day 0 and than in MenACWY recipients. Vaccine-associated CD4 TCRs spanned the whole spike protein, with dominant responses in regions 160-218 and 743-854. Conclusions about previously exposed vaccinees were limited because only six AZD1222 recipients were SARS-CoV-2 seropositive at baseline. No day 14 peak-response samples were available, so repertoires were characterized only after the peak T cell response.

Germline trimming amounts to 7 bases on V and 1 base on J, with 6 as the count of junction bases outside the gene matches. From the germline V gene, CDR1 is KGHDR and CDR2 is SFDVKD. Reading from cysteine to phenylalanine, the CDR3 counts 16 amino acids. Only the CDR3 region is kept as DNA, spanning 48 bases read in frame from base 1. The receptor comes from an adult in good health. This specimen was peripheral blood, taken on day 0 of AZD1222 vaccination. The chain is assembled from TRBV24-1 and TRBJ2-5; 12 nucleotides in the junction match TRBD1. This receptor has the CDR3 CATSVGTGGLQETQYF. The base sequence is TGTGCCACCAGCGTGGGGACAGGGGGCCTCCAAGAGACCCAGTACTTC.